The 18 T cell receptor beta chains presented below share a single source sample, sequenced in a study of blood T cell repertoires in COVID-19. Only in-frame clones appear in the TCRdb table, and some are missing; sequencing was by immunoSEQ multiplex PCR. Here the sample spans approximately 93,000 clones, 80% to 90% being singletons. Sequenced sample: peripheral blood. Every receptor here comes from a middle-aged man with active or convalescent COVID-19.

The chain employs TRBV9 and TRBJ2-7; 8 positions agree with TRBD1. The CDR3 is 16 amino acids. The J segment lost 3 bases and the V segment lost 3 bases, leaving 11 bases of the junction unmatched. Germline CDR1 SGDLS, CDR2 YYNGEE. CDR3 loop: CASSAQDRGVFYEQYF. The CDR3 coding sequence is TGTGCCAGCAGCGCTCAAGACAGGGGCGTTTTCTACGAGCAGTACTTC.

The chain links TRBV12-5 to TRBJ2-5; TRBD2 aligns across 7 bases. The trim removed 2 bases at V and 1 base at J, leaving 4 bases unmatched. Germline V gives CDR1 LGHNT, CDR2 FRNRAP. The CDR3 is 15 residues long. This CDR3 is CASGLRAGRQETQYF. The CDR3 bases are TGTGCTAGTGGTTTGAGAGCGGGACGCCAAGAGACCCAGTACTTC.

The rearrangement uses TRBV5-1 and TRBJ2-7, with 8 positions matching TRBD1. The junction had 13 bases not matched to a gene; V was cut back by 6 bases and J by 5 bases. This CDR3 region has 15 residues. Germline lookup yields CDR1 SGHRS and CDR2 YFSETQ. Here the CDR3 DNA reads TGCGCCAGCACCCTCGAAGGCAGGGGGCTGAACGAGCAGTACTTC. Its translation is CASTLEGRGLNEQYF.

This chain links TRBV18 with TRBJ2-1, with 8 nucleotides matching TRBD2. CDR1 is KGHSH, CDR2 LQKENI, per germline. The CDR3 runs 14 residues. The trim removed 3 bases at V and 8 bases at J, leaving 6 bases unmatched. The CDR3 region has the DNA TGTGCCAGCTCACCGCTAGCGGGCCCCCATGAGCAGTTCTTC. It yields the protein CASSPLAGPHEQFF.

This chain joins TRBV19 and TRBJ1-1; 7 nucleotides agree with TRBD1. This CDR3 region has 13 residues. Germline V gene lookup returns CDR1 LNHDA and CDR2 SQIVND (reference sequence). After removal of 7 bases from V and 6 bases from J, the junction contained 8 bases not matched to a gene. The CDR3 DNA is TGTGCCAGTACCGAAGGGGGCCGGTCTGAAGCTTTCTTT. It yields the protein CASTEGGRSEAFF. Full variable domain (remainder filled in from reference TRBV19 and TRBJ1-1): DGGITQSPKYLFRKEGQNVTLSCEQNLNHDAMYWYRQDPGQGLRLIYYSQIVNDFQKGDIAEGYSVSREKKESFPLTVTSAQKNPTAFYLCASTEGGRSEAFFGQGTRLTVV.

CDR3 sequence reads: CASGLPRETQYF. In DNA form, the CDR3 reads TGTGCTAGTGGTCTCCCCCGGGAGACCCAGTACTTC. The J gene is TRBJ2-5, the V gene TRBV12-5, with unresolved D. The V gene lost 5 bases and the J gene lost 5 bases, with 9 bases spanning the gap. The CDR3 length is 12 residues. Germline loops: CDR1 LGHNT, CDR2 FRNRAP.

The chain carries TRBV11-2 and TRBJ2-1, with TRBD2 matching 8 bases. From germline, CDR1 is SGHAT and CDR2 FQNNGV. J was trimmed by 6 bases and V by 5 bases; bases with no gene match: 12. The CDR3 covers 16 residues. The CDR3 nucleotides are TGTGCCAGCAGCCAAGGTAGCGGGGATTTTGTCAATGAGCAGTTCTTC. Protein sequence: CASSQGSGDFVNEQFF.

This clone was detected once. The V gene is TRBV6-5, the J gene TRBJ2-7; TRBD1 agrees at 12 bases. The germline V gene encodes CDR1 MNHEY and CDR2 SVGAGI. The CDR3 runs 14 residues. V gave up 9 bases and J gave up 4 bases; unmatched junction bases: 7. The CDR3 protein is CASRGTGGPYEQYF. CDR3 bases: TGTGCCAGTCGAGGGACAGGGGGCCCATACGAGCAGTACTTC.

In DNA form, the CDR3 reads TGTGCCAGCAGCTGGAGTCTTGGCACTGAAGCTTTCTTT. This sequence encodes CASSWSLGTEAFF. The chain carries TRBV5-6 and TRBJ1-1, with D hard to call. V was pared by 3 bases and J by 4 bases, with 10 bases between. Germline CDR1 SGHDT, CDR2 YYEEEE. This CDR3 contains 13 residues.

The rearrangement uses TRBV5-6 and TRBJ2-5; 8 bases align to TRBD1. V lost 0 bases, J lost 0 bases, and 1 base stayed unmatched. CDR3 length equals 15 residues. The germline gives CDR1 SGHDT, CDR2 YYEEEE. CDR3 in DNA: TGTGCCAGCAGCTTGGGACAGGGGTACCAAGAGACCCAGTACTTC. It codes for CASSLGQGYQETQYF.

The CDR3 loop is CASTPGQNPYEQYF. In DNA, the CDR3 is TGTGCCAGTACCCCGGGACAGAACCCCTACGAGCAGTACTTC. This sequence joins TRBV19 and TRBJ2-7; 7 bases are a match to TRBD1. V shed 7 bases, J shed 2 bases, and the junction held 8 bases outside the gene matches. CDR1 LNHDA and CDR2 SQIVND come from the germline V gene (reference sequence). This CDR3 contains 14 residues.

This clone was detected only a few times. This chain connects TRBV4-3 to TRBJ1-6; D gene unclear. The CDR3 length is 14 residues. CDR1 is LGHNA and CDR2 is YSLEER in the germline V gene. Trimming removed 0 bases from V and 6 bases from J, with 6 bases in between. The CDR3 nucleotides are TGCGCCAGCAGCCAAGAGTACTTTAATTCACCCCTCCACTTT. It translates to CASSQEYFNSPLHF.

The J gene is TRBJ2-7, the V gene TRBV29-1; the match to TRBD2 covers 7 bases. TRBJ2-5 matches the DNA end more closely, so the J call is doubtful. In germline, CDR1 is SQVTM, CDR2 ANQGSEA. The CDR3 runs 15 residues. The CDR3 DNA is TGCAGCGTTGAAAGGACTAGTCCGTCCCAAGAGACCCAGTACTTC. Protein: CSVERTSPSQETQYF.

This clone was seen only once. The chain uses TRBV4-3 and TRBJ2-7, with TRBD2 matching 12 bases. The CDR3 spans 17 residues. Trimming cost V 3 bases and J 0 bases; bases outside gene matches: 6. Germline V gene data show CDR1 as LGHNA and CDR2 as YSLEER. The CDR3 sequence is CASSQGLAGGFSYEQYF. DNA of the CDR3: TGCGCCAGCAGCCAGGGCCTAGCGGGGGGGTTCTCCTACGAGCAGTACTTC.

The V call is TRBV28, the J call TRBJ2-1; 9 bases align to TRBD1. The CDR3 sequence is 15 residues long. After removal of 5 bases from V and 7 bases from J, the junction contained 9 bases not matched to a gene. The germline CDR1 and CDR2 sequences are MDHEN and SYDVKM. CDR3 nucleotide sequence: TGTGCCAGCAGTCGCCCGGGACAGGGTCGAAATGAGCAGTTCTTC. It yields the protein CASSRPGQGRNEQFF.

The chain couples TRBV6-4 to TRBJ2-2; 9 nucleotides agree with TRBD1. This CDR3 region has 15 residues. J lost 5 bases, V lost 3 bases, and 4 bases had no gene match. Germline V lookup: CDR1 MRHNA, CDR2 SNTAGT. The CDR3 coding sequence is TGTGCCAGCAGTGAAGGGACAGGGTTGACCGGGGAGCTGTTTTTT. It codes for CASSEGTGLTGELFF.

The CDR3 is CASSSQPGTGDEQYF. The DNA of the CDR3 is TGTGCCAGCAGCTCACAACCGGGGACAGGGGACGAGCAGTACTTC. V and J are TRBV9 and TRBJ2-7; 10 bases map to TRBD1. This CDR3 spans 15 amino acids. Germline V CDR1 and CDR2: SGDLS, YYNGEE. The junction had 9 bases not matched to a gene; V was cut back by 4 bases and J by 5 bases.

The chain combines TRBV21-1 with TRBJ2-7; TRBD2 is the table's D call and was not checked against the DNA. TRBV21-1 is a documented pseudogene. The length of the CDR3 is 17 residues. The CDR3 region has the DNA TGTGCCAGGGTTGATGATCCCCCCAACCCTACTTTCTACGAGCAGTACTTC. Protein: CARVDDPPNPTFYEQYF.